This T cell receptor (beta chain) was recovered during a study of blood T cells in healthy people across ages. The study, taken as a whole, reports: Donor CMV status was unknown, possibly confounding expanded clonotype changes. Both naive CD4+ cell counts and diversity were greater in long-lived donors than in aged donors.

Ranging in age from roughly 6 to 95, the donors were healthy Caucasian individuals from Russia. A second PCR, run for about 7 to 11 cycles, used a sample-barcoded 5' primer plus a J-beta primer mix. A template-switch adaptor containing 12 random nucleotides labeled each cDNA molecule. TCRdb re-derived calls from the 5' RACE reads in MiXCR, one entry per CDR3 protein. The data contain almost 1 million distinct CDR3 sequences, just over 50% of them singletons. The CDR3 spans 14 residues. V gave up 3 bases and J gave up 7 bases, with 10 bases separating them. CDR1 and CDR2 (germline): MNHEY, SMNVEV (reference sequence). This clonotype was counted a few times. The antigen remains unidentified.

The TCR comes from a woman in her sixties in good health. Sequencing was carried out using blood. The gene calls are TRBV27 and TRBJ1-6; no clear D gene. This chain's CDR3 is CASSFREGNSPLHF. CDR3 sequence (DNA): TGTGCCAGCAGTTTTAGGGAAGGGAATTCACCCCTCCACTTT.